This is a list of T cell receptor beta chains from one sample in a study of OX40 agonist ivuxolimab in advanced cancers. Data came from immunoSEQ multiplex PCR; TCRdb stores just in-frame clones and leaves some out. Of about 26,000 clones listed, approximately 75% were seen once; the top ten hold roughly 25%. The source material was CD4+ or CD8+ T cells sorted from blood, sampled in a trial of the OX40 agonist ivuxolimab. The source of these receptors is an adult with an advanced solid tumor such as melanoma, head and neck, liver or kidney cancer. The CDR3 runs from the conserved cysteine through the conserved F or W. Fields, in order: V gene, J gene, CDR3 protein.

V gene: TRBV11-2; J gene: TRBJ2-5; CDR3 protein: CASSETGQETQYF
V gene: TRBV6-6; J gene: TRBJ2-3; CDR3 protein: CASGPTWRDTQYF
V gene: TRBV16; J gene: TRBJ2-7; CDR3 protein: CASSQGAGGYEQYF
V gene: TRBV7-9; J gene: TRBJ1-6; CDR3 protein: CASSTHDREGSNSPLHF
V gene: TRBV25-1; J gene: TRBJ2-7; CDR3 protein: CASSPQSGTYYEQYF
V gene: TRBV5-8; J gene: TRBJ2-2; CDR3 protein: CASSLDGATGELFF
V gene: TRBV7-9; J gene: TRBJ1-2; CDR3 protein: CASSQGPPGNYGYTF
V gene: TRBV27; J gene: TRBJ2-7; CDR3 protein: CASSPGRAPYEQYF
V gene: TRBV5-5; J gene: TRBJ2-7; CDR3 protein: CASIQQPSYEQYF
V gene: TRBV5-5; J gene: TRBJ2-1; CDR3 protein: CASSLRGPTYNEQFF
V gene: TRBV6-4; J gene: TRBJ2-1; CDR3 protein: CASSDSWESNEQFF
V gene: TRBV19; J gene: TRBJ2-3; CDR3 protein: CASSVDRGVSTDTQYF
V gene: TRBV27; J gene: TRBJ1-1; CDR3 protein: CASSYKTGRAFF
V gene: TRBV27; J gene: TRBJ2-7; CDR3 protein: CASSGAGRGEQYF
V gene: TRBV2; J gene: TRBJ2-1; CDR3 protein: CASSEGFGTSGRTFQDEQFF
V gene: TRBV6-5; J gene: TRBJ2-3; CDR3 protein: CASSYWQSDTQYF
V gene: TRBV6-1; J gene: TRBJ2-1; CDR3 protein: CATTTDPIRNEQFF
V gene: TRBV6-6; J gene: TRBJ1-5; CDR3 protein: CASSYVPGLEPQHF
V gene: TRBV5-1; J gene: TRBJ2-7; CDR3 protein: CASSLKGATYEQYF
V gene: TRBV11-3; J gene: TRBJ2-3; CDR3 protein: CASSSRNQPDTQYF
V gene: TRBV5-4; J gene: TRBJ1-1; CDR3 protein: CASSPEGMTEAFF
V gene: TRBV5-1; J gene: TRBJ2-3; CDR3 protein: CASSLGSGGADTQYF
V gene: TRBV9; J gene: TRBJ2-3; CDR3 protein: CASSPQRLSTDTQYF
V gene: TRBV27; J gene: TRBJ1-5; CDR3 protein: CASSEGQSWPQHF
V gene: TRBV28; J gene: TRBJ2-1; CDR3 protein: CASSSMDGNEQFF
V gene: TRBV19; J gene: TRBJ1-1; CDR3 protein: CASSSSLLVTEAFF
V gene: TRBV21-1; J gene: TRBJ1-5; CDR3 protein: CATDRGGNQPQHF
V gene: TRBV7-3; J gene: TRBJ2-5; CDR3 protein: CASSLTGSQETQYF
V gene: TRBV4-2; J gene: TRBJ1-1; CDR3 protein: CASSQEFGGRVGDTDTEAFF
V gene: TRBV5-1; J gene: TRBJ2-7; CDR3 protein: CASSETGGDYEQYF
V gene: TRBV9; J gene: TRBJ2-1; CDR3 protein: CASSGLAGTGNEQFF
V gene: TRBV7-7; J gene: TRBJ2-3; CDR3 protein: CASSFLTSDTQYF
V gene: TRBV6-6; J gene: TRBJ2-1; CDR3 protein: CASSYQTSVEQFF
V gene: TRBV7-6; J gene: .; CDR3 protein: CASSSGSGYEQYF
V gene: TRBV7-8; J gene: TRBJ2-7; CDR3 protein: CASSPRQGPSYEQYF
V gene: TRBV4-3; J gene: TRBJ2-5; CDR3 protein: CASSQGLGETQYF
V gene: TRBV7-3; J gene: TRBJ2-7; CDR3 protein: CASSLAALSYEQYF
V gene: TRBV2; J gene: TRBJ2-7; CDR3 protein: CASSGRGAGGFSYEQYF
V gene: TRBV21-1; J gene: TRBJ1-5; CDR3 protein: CASTKKPGQGSMGNQPQHF
V gene: TRBV7-2; J gene: TRBJ1-4; CDR3 protein: CASSLGGGREEKLFF
V gene: TRBV5-4; J gene: TRBJ2-7; CDR3 protein: CASSQEGGLYEQYF
V gene: TRBV27; J gene: TRBJ2-3; CDR3 protein: CASSFSAGGNTQYF
V gene: TRBV27; J gene: TRBJ1-5; CDR3 protein: CASSLGQVRFQPQHF
V gene: TRBV7-3; J gene: TRBJ2-7; CDR3 protein: CASSPYQAGVYEQYF
V gene: TRBV4-1; J gene: TRBJ2-1; CDR3 protein: CASSQETSGMNEQFF
V gene: TRBV9; J gene: TRBJ2-7; CDR3 protein: CATSRTGITYEQYF
V gene: TRBV6-5; J gene: TRBJ1-2; CDR3 protein: CASSWGGGEYGYTF
V gene: TRBV27; J gene: TRBJ2-6; CDR3 protein: CASRPGTRSSGANVLTF
V gene: TRBV28; J gene: TRBJ2-7; CDR3 protein: CASSSTPLPYEQYF
V gene: TRBV9; J gene: TRBJ1-6; CDR3 protein: CASRDGLNSPLHF
V gene: TRBV5-1; J gene: TRBJ2-7; CDR3 protein: CASSLADILYEQYF
V gene: TRBV10-3; J gene: TRBJ1-3; CDR3 protein: CAISEPDTKPWGDTIYF
V gene: TRBV27; J gene: TRBJ2-3; CDR3 protein: CASSKGTYTDTQYF
V gene: TRBV9; J gene: TRBJ2-7; CDR3 protein: CASSAGTSPYEQYF
V gene: TRBV9; J gene: TRBJ2-1; CDR3 protein: CASSEQTSYNEQFF